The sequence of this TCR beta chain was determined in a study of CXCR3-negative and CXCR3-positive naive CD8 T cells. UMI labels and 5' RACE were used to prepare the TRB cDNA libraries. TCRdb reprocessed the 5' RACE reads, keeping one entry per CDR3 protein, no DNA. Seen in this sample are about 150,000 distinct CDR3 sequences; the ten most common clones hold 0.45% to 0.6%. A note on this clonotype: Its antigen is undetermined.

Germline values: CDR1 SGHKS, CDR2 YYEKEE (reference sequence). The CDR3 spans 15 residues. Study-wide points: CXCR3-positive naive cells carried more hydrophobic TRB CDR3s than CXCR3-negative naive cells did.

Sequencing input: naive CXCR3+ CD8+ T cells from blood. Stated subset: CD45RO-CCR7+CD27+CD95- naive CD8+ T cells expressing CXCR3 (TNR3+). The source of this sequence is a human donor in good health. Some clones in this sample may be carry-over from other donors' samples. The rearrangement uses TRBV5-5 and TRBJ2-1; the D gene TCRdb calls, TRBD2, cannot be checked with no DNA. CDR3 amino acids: CASSWVGSGYNEQFF.